This record covers a single T cell receptor (beta chain). Its antigen is as yet unknown. This CDR3 is 16 amino acids long. The libraries of TRB cDNA were prepared using 5' RACE with UMI labels. One entry per CDR3 protein, without DNA, is what TCRdb gives after re-calling the 5' RACE reads. This repertoire includes about 89,000 distinct CDR3 sequences. The data are from a study of CXCR3-negative and CXCR3-positive naive CD8 T cells. Study-wide points: It was found that naive subsets had comparable surface CD5, and TCR strength was inferred from TRB CDR3 properties. TRBV-TRBJ usage matched between naive CXCR3-negative and CXCR3-positive cells but not between memory cells. Comparison of naive cells showed more hydrophobic TRB CDR3s in CXCR3-positive than in CXCR3-negative naive cells.

In triplicate, each CD8+ T cell subset was sorted at some 300,000 cells per replicate. Sequenced sample: naive CXCR3+ CD8+ T cells from blood. The subset was: CD45RO-CCR7+CD27+CD95- naive CD8+ T cells expressing CXCR3 (TNR3+). This receptor was taken from a human donor in good health. Some clones in this sample may be carry-over from other donors' samples. The rearrangement joins TRBV12-3 or TRBV12-4 to TRBJ2-1; TCRdb gives TRBD1 as the D gene, but with no DNA this cannot be confirmed. CDR3 sequence: CASSLKGGIPYNEQFF.